This is a list of T cell receptor beta chains from one sample in a study of T cell repertoires in cytomegalovirus infection. TCRdb reprocessed the reads with MiXCR, giving one entry per CDR3 protein. The data show approximately 1,000,000 distinct CDR3 sequences, approximately 30% seen once. Their recognized antigens are unknown. The starting material was cultured CD8+ T cells from PBMCs, obtained from culture after CMV antigen stimulation. The source of these receptors is a human donor in good health (CMV status not recorded). Some clones in this sample may be carry-over from other donors' samples. Both conserved end residues are part of each CDR3. Each record gives: V gene, D gene, clone size, J gene, CDR3 protein, CDR3 DNA. The D gene is left open where the match is weak. Some rows have no size entry. The others give once, few or many, or a class for an expanded clone.

V gene: TRBV11-1; D gene: .; clone size: .; J gene: TRBJ2-1; CDR3 protein: CASSRPSDFKEQFF; CDR3 DNA: TGTGCCAGCAGCCGGCCGTCCGATTTCAAAGAGCAGTTCTTC
V gene: TRBV19; D gene: .; clone size: many; J gene: TRBJ2-2; CDR3 protein: CASSLGTVNTGELFF; CDR3 DNA: TGTGCCAGTAGTTTGGGGACGGTAAACACCGGGGAGCTGTTTTTT
V gene: TRBV7-3; D gene: TRBD2; clone size: .; J gene: TRBJ2-5; CDR3 protein: CASSQAGDFQETQYF; CDR3 DNA: TGTGCCAGCAGTCAAGCGGGGGACTTCCAAGAGACCCAGTACTTC
V gene: TRBV12-5; D gene: .; clone size: .; J gene: TRBJ1-6; CDR3 protein: CASGERTAPRNSPLHF; CDR3 DNA: TGTGCTAGTGGCGAAAGAACGGCGCCGAGGAATTCACCCCTCCACTTT
V gene: TRBV27; D gene: .; clone size: few; J gene: TRBJ2-7; CDR3 protein: CASSSGRDSYEQYF; CDR3 DNA: TGTGCCAGCAGTTCAGGGCGGGACTCCTACGAGCAGTACTTC
V gene: TRBV12-5; D gene: .; clone size: .; J gene: TRBJ1-6; CDR3 protein: CASGLNLGRPVNFGDSPLHF; CDR3 DNA: TGTGCTAGTGGTTTGAACCTGGGCCGGCCTGTTAACTTTGGGGATTCACCCCTCCACTTT
V gene: TRBV11-2; D gene: TRBD1; clone size: .; J gene: TRBJ2-2; CDR3 protein: CASSLDRSGTGGWTGELFF; CDR3 DNA: TGTGCCAGCAGCTTAGATCGGAGCGGGACAGGGGGTTGGACCGGGGAGCTGTTTTTT
V gene: TRBV20-1; D gene: .; clone size: few; J gene: TRBJ1-4; CDR3 protein: CSARDIGGGDEKLFF; CDR3 DNA: TGCAGTGCTAGAGATATCGGGGGCGGAGATGAAAAACTGTTTTTT
V gene: TRBV19; D gene: .; clone size: few; J gene: TRBJ2-1; CDR3 protein: CASSMEGYSYNEQFF; CDR3 DNA: TGTGCCAGTAGTATGGAGGGTTACTCCTACAATGAGCAGTTCTTC
V gene: TRBV12-3/TRBV12-4; D gene: TRBD1; clone size: many; J gene: TRBJ2-1; CDR3 protein: CASSFLVRDRQFF; CDR3 DNA: TGTGCCAGCAGTTTTTTGGTCCGGGACAGGCAGTTCTTC
V gene: TRBV6-2/TRBV6-3; D gene: .; clone size: .; J gene: TRBJ2-2; CDR3 protein: CASSQIGELFF; CDR3 DNA: TGTGCCAGCAGCCAGATCGGGGAGCTGTTTTTT
V gene: TRBV7-9; D gene: .; clone size: .; J gene: TRBJ2-3; CDR3 protein: CASSPRPRTDTQYF; CDR3 DNA: TGTGCCAGCAGCCCGAGGCCCAGAACAGATACGCAGTATTTT
V gene: TRBV28; D gene: .; clone size: few; J gene: TRBJ2-2; CDR3 protein: CASSLNQGKTGELFF; CDR3 DNA: TGTGCCAGCAGTTTAAATCAGGGGAAGACCGGGGAGCTGTTTTTT
V gene: TRBV2; D gene: .; clone size: once; J gene: TRBJ1-5; CDR3 protein: CASSEDINSNQPQHF; CDR3 DNA: TGTGCCAGCAGTGAGGACATTAATAGCAATCAGCCCCAGCATTTT
V gene: TRBV5-8; D gene: .; clone size: few; J gene: TRBJ2-1; CDR3 protein: CASSLVGWGEQFF; CDR3 DNA: TGTGCCAGCAGCTTGGTTGGCTGGGGGGAGCAGTTCTTC
V gene: TRBV12-3/TRBV12-4; D gene: TRBD1; clone size: .; J gene: TRBJ1-1; CDR3 protein: CASSVGTGKFTEAFF; CDR3 DNA: TGTGCCAGCAGCGTGGGGACAGGGAAATTCACTGAAGCTTTCTTT
V gene: TRBV7-2; D gene: .; clone size: many; J gene: TRBJ2-7; CDR3 protein: CASSLKVYGGPSYEQYF; CDR3 DNA: TGTGCCAGCAGCTTAAAGGTATACGGGGGTCCTTCCTACGAGCAGTACTTC
V gene: TRBV5-1; D gene: TRBD1; clone size: few; J gene: TRBJ1-2; CDR3 protein: CASSADREVDYGYTF; CDR3 DNA: TGCGCCAGCAGCGCGGACAGGGAGGTGGACTATGGCTACACCTTC
V gene: TRBV7-9; D gene: .; clone size: few; J gene: TRBJ2-2; CDR3 protein: CASSLAGSGNTGELFF; CDR3 DNA: TGTGCCAGCAGCTTAGCTGGGTCGGGGAACACCGGGGAGCTGTTTTTT
V gene: TRBV6-2/TRBV6-3; D gene: .; clone size: .; J gene: TRBJ1-1; CDR3 protein: CASSLTAANTEAFF; CDR3 DNA: TGTGCCAGTTCCTTGACCGCCGCGAACACTGAAGCTTTCTTT
V gene: TRBV12-3/TRBV12-4; D gene: TRBD2; clone size: many; J gene: TRBJ2-4; CDR3 protein: CASTGLAGITLAKNIQYF; CDR3 DNA: TGTGCCAGCACCGGACTAGCGGGAATCACCCTAGCCAAAAACATTCAGTACTTC
V gene: TRBV12-3/TRBV12-4; D gene: .; clone size: few; J gene: TRBJ1-1; CDR3 protein: CASRDSTNTEAFF; CDR3 DNA: TGTGCCAGCAGGGACAGTACAAACACTGAAGCTTTCTTT
V gene: TRBV11-2; D gene: .; clone size: few; J gene: TRBJ2-7; CDR3 protein: CASSLEGYGFSYEQYF; CDR3 DNA: TGTGCCAGCAGCTTAGAGGGGTATGGTTTTTCCTACGAGCAGTACTTC
V gene: TRBV7-4; D gene: .; clone size: once; J gene: TRBJ2-7; CDR3 protein: CASSNRVTLYEQYF; CDR3 DNA: TGTGCCAGCAGCAACCGGGTCACACTCTACGAGCAGTACTTC
V gene: TRBV11-2; D gene: TRBD2; clone size: many; J gene: TRBJ2-5; CDR3 protein: CASSSSSGGTETQYF; CDR3 DNA: TGTGCCAGCAGCTCCAGTAGCGGGGGAACAGAGACCCAGTACTTC
V gene: TRBV4-2; D gene: .; clone size: .; J gene: TRBJ1-4; CDR3 protein: CASSQDGPTNEKLFF; CDR3 DNA: TGTGCCAGCAGCCAAGACGGGCCAACTAATGAAAAACTGTTTTTT
V gene: TRBV7-2; D gene: TRBD2; clone size: .; J gene: TRBJ2-1; CDR3 protein: CASSLFGLVNEQFF; CDR3 DNA: TGTGCCAGCAGCTTATTCGGACTAGTAAATGAGCAGTTCTTC
V gene: TRBV20-1; D gene: TRBD2; clone size: once; J gene: TRBJ2-3; CDR3 protein: CSAPSGGPADTQYF; CDR3 DNA: TGCAGTGCTCCAAGCGGGGGGCCTGCAGATACGCAGTATTTT
V gene: TRBV6-2/TRBV6-3; D gene: .; clone size: .; J gene: TRBJ2-1; CDR3 protein: CASSWSLVNEQFF; CDR3 DNA: TGTGCCAGCAGCTGGTCCTTAGTCAATGAGCAGTTCTTC
V gene: TRBV14; D gene: .; clone size: few; J gene: TRBJ2-7; CDR3 protein: CASSQGYSGTASEYEQYF; CDR3 DNA: TGTGCCAGCAGCCAAGGATACAGCGGGACAGCGTCTGAGTACGAGCAGTACTTC
V gene: TRBV19; D gene: TRBD2; clone size: many; J gene: TRBJ2-3; CDR3 protein: CASSALAGSTDTQYF; CDR3 DNA: TGTGCCAGTAGTGCCCTAGCGGGGAGCACAGATACGCAGTATTTT
V gene: TRBV2; D gene: .; clone size: many; J gene: TRBJ1-1; CDR3 protein: CASTGLMNTEAFF; CDR3 DNA: TGTGCCAGTACAGGCCTCATGAACACTGAAGCTTTCTTT
V gene: TRBV12-3/TRBV12-4; D gene: .; clone size: few; J gene: TRBJ2-3; CDR3 protein: CASSWFGRGNTDTQYF; CDR3 DNA: TGTGCCAGCAGTTGGTTTGGGCGGGGTAACACAGATACGCAGTATTTT
V gene: TRBV5-4; D gene: .; clone size: many; J gene: TRBJ1-2; CDR3 protein: CASSLREDYGYTF; CDR3 DNA: TGTGCCAGCAGCTTAAGGGAGGACTATGGCTACACCTTC
V gene: TRBV7-3; D gene: .; clone size: .; J gene: TRBJ2-1; CDR3 protein: CASSLTWGATYNEQFF; CDR3 DNA: TGTGCCAGCAGCTTAACCTGGGGGGCCACTTACAATGAGCAGTTCTTC
V gene: TRBV7-2; D gene: .; clone size: .; J gene: TRBJ2-1; CDR3 protein: CASSEDVVEQFF; CDR3 DNA: TGTGCCAGCAGCGAGGACGTCGTCGAGCAGTTCTTC